The 20 T cell receptor beta chains reported below all come from one sample, sequenced in a study of T-cell reconstitution after alpha-beta-depleted transplantation in children. Preparation of the TCRbeta library used unique molecular identifiers. Using its own MiXCR run on the PCR reads, TCRdb lists one record per CDR3 protein. Among about 610,000 distinct CDR3 sequences, about a quarter were seen once, and the ten largest hold approximately 33%. Material: PBMCs, obtained before TCRalphabeta/CD19-depleted stem cell transplant. The origin of the receptors is a boy under two years old with Wiskott-Aldrich syndrome, due to receive a stem cell transplant.

The chain couples TRBV18 to TRBJ2-7; no clear D. Trimming stripped 6 bases from V and 3 bases from J, with 12 bases between. CDR1 is KGHSH and CDR2 is LQKENI in the germline V gene. The CDR3 loop spans 13 amino acids. In DNA form, the CDR3 reads TGTGCCAGCTCTCCCACCGGCCTCTACGAGCAGTACTTC. It translates to CASSPTGLYEQYF. The full variable domain, with the rest looked up from reference TRBV18 and TRBJ2-7, is NAGVMQNPRHLVRRRGQEARLRCSPMKGHSHVYWYRQLPEEGLKFMVYLQKENIIDESGMPKERFSAEFPKEGPSILRIQQVVRGDSAAYFCASSPTGLYEQYFGPGTRLTVT.

This clonotype was seen a handful of times. This chain connects TRBV28 to TRBJ2-1; TRBD2 aligns across 8 bases. Looked up from germline, CDR1 is MDHEN and CDR2 is SYDVKM. With V trimmed by 8 bases and J by 2 bases, 8 bases remained unmatched. The CDR3 runs to 15 residues. CDR3 loop: CASRRLATAYNEQFF. DNA for the CDR3: TGTGCCAGCCGAAGACTAGCGACCGCCTACAATGAGCAGTTCTTC.

This chain uses TRBV20-1 with TRBJ2-2; 12 nucleotides agree with TRBD2. There are 15 residues in the CDR3. V gave up 5 bases and J gave up 1 base; unmatched junction bases: 2. CDR1 is DFQATT and CDR2 is SNEGSKA in the germline V gene (reference sequence). The CDR3 DNA reads TGCAGTGCTGTACTAGCGGGAGGGAACACCGGGGAGCTGTTTTTT. It is translated as CSAVLAGGNTGELFF.

This clonotype was seen only a few times. This rearrangement joins TRBV12-3 or TRBV12-4 to TRBJ2-2, with D hard to call. V lost 5 bases to trimming and J lost 10 bases, with 14 bases between them. This CDR3 spans 13 amino acids. CDR3 sequence reads: CASSRVLWAELFF. The CDR3 DNA sequence: TGTGCCAGCAGTCGGGTCCTGTGGGCGGAGCTGTTTTTT.

In its sample, this clonotype was seen a few times. V usage is TRBV20-1 and J usage is TRBJ2-7, with D unclear. V was cut by 0 bases and J by 3 bases, with 6 bases left in between. Per germline, CDR1 DFQATT and CDR2 SNEGSKA (reference sequence). CDR3 length: 12 residues. The CDR3 loop reads CSARELHYEQYF. DNA for the CDR3: TGCAGTGCTAGAGAACTGCACTACGAGCAGTACTTC.

The chain is built from TRBV5-1 and TRBJ2-7; a weak D match, TRBD1 (5 bases). This CDR3 has 13 residues. The germline V and J ends were trimmed by 5 bases and 6 bases, with 15 bases remaining between them. Per the germline V gene, CDR1 is SGHRS and CDR2 is YFSETQ. The CDR3 nucleotides read TGCGCCAGCAGGGGGTCGATAAGGGGCGAGCAGTACTTC. It yields the protein CASRGSIRGEQYF.

This clonotype was recorded a few times. The chain employs TRBV4-2 and TRBJ2-1; 11 bases fit TRBD2. Germline trimming cut 1 base from V and 5 bases from J; bases unmatched to any gene: 4. The germline gives CDR1 LGHNA, CDR2 YNFKEQ. The CDR3 contains 16 residues. CDR3 region: CASSQVGLAGNNEQFF. The CDR3 DNA sequence: TGTGCCAGCAGCCAAGTCGGACTAGCGGGCAACAATGAGCAGTTCTTC.

The chain combines TRBV12-3 or TRBV12-4 with TRBJ2-1; TRBD1 or TRBD2 may be the D gene (6 bases each). CDR3 length: 14 amino acids. The V and J ends lost 5 bases and 8 bases respectively, with 16 bases between them. Written as DNA, the CDR3 is TGTGCCAGCAGTCCCCGAGGGGGAGGCTATGAGCAGTTCTTC. Protein: CASSPRGGGYEQFF.

The chain links TRBV20-1 to TRBJ2-5; 13 bases agree with TRBD2. The CDR3 covers 16 residues. Germline values: CDR1 DFQATT, CDR2 SNEGSKA (reference sequence). V gave up 3 bases and J gave up 3 bases; unmatched junction bases: 7. The CDR3 DNA reads as TGCAGTGCTAGGACAACTAGCGGGAGGGTAGAAGAGACCCAGTACTTC. This codes for CSARTTSGRVEETQYF.

This clonotype was seen a handful of times. The chain recombines TRBV5-5 with TRBJ1-1, with a tentative D call TRBD1 (5 bases). Germline values: CDR1 SGHKS, CDR2 YYEKEE (reference sequence). The CDR3 extends over 13 amino acids. The germline V and J ends were trimmed by 4 bases and 7 bases, with 14 bases remaining between them. Here the CDR3 DNA reads TGTGCCAGCAGCCTCGGACATCCCGGTGAAGCTTTCTTT. Encoded protein: CASSLGHPGEAFF.

This clonotype has a handful of counts. The rearrangement links TRBV29-1 to TRBJ1-5; 8 bases are a match to TRBD1. From germline, CDR1 is SQVTM and CDR2 ANQGSEA. CDR3 length equals 14 residues. Trimming took 4 bases from V and 4 from J; bases not matched to a gene: 6. Here the CDR3 DNA reads TGCAGCGTTGCATACGGGACAGGAAATCAGCCCCAGCATTTT. Its protein is CSVAYGTGNQPQHF.

The chain uses TRBV28 and TRBJ2-6, with D unclear. Looked up from germline, CDR1 is MDHEN and CDR2 is SYDVKM. The CDR3 runs 15 residues. With 6 bases removed from V and 1 base from J, the gap between germline ends came to 10 bases. CDR3 DNA sequence: TGTGCCAGCAGCCGAATAATTTCTGGGGCCAACGTCCTGACTTTC. It is translated as CASSRIISGANVLTF.

The chain employs TRBV5-1 and TRBJ2-2; 10 nucleotides line up with TRBD1. CDR1 and CDR2 from the germline V gene are SGHRS and YFSETQ. The CDR3 loop spans 17 amino acids. With 4 bases clipped from V and 0 bases from J, the junction kept 6 bases outside the gene matches. As DNA, the CDR3 is TGCGCCAGCAGCCATTGGACAGGGGGTGCGAACACCGGGGAGCTGTTTTTT. It is translated as CASSHWTGGANTGELFF.

The chain is built from TRBV20-1 and TRBJ2-7; D not resolved. Trimming took 0 bases from V and 2 from J, leaving 8 bases between them. The CDR3 consists of 13 residues. Germline-derived CDR1 and CDR2 are DFQATT and SNEGSKA (reference sequence). In DNA form, the CDR3 reads TGCAGTGCTAGAGATACAACCACCTACGAGCAGTACTTC. Protein sequence: CSARDTTTYEQYF.

The chain links TRBV27 to TRBJ2-6; 7 bases map to TRBD1. Per the germline V gene, CDR1 is MNHEY and CDR2 is SMNVEV (reference sequence). The CDR3 is 15 amino acids. After removal of 3 bases from V and 4 bases from J, the junction contained 3 bases not matched to a gene. Here the CDR3 DNA reads TGTGCCAGCAGTTTTAGGGGGCAGGGGGCCAACGTCCTGACTTTC. The encoded protein is CASSFRGQGANVLTF.

The chain links TRBV6-5 to TRBJ2-1, with D possibly being TRBD1 or TRBD2 (5 bases each). V was trimmed by 4 bases and J by 3 bases, leaving 10 bases between them. Germline CDR1 reads MNHEY; CDR2 reads SVGAGI. The CDR3 sequence is 14 residues long. Here the CDR3 DNA reads TGTGCCAGCAGTTCCTGGGGGAACTACAATGAGCAGTTCTTC. It codes for CASSSWGNYNEQFF.

This clonotype was seen more than once but under ten times. J is TRBJ2-3 and V is TRBV27; tentatively, D is TRBD2 (6 bases). Trimming removed 2 bases at V and 2 bases at J, with 11 bases between. There are 15 residues in the CDR3. The V gene's germline CDR1 is MNHEY and CDR2 SMNVEV (reference sequence). CDR3 bases: TGTGCCAGCAGTTTAGCGGGATCTGACACAGATACGCAGTATTTT. Translated, it gives CASSLAGSDTDTQYF.

This clonotype has only a few counts. The chain couples TRBV20-1 to TRBJ1-5, with 7 positions matching TRBD1. Matching the DNA end better, TRBJ2-3 makes the J call doubtful. CDR3 length: 14 residues. Looked up from germline, CDR1 is DFQATT and CDR2 is SNEGSKA (reference sequence). The CDR3 DNA is TGCAGTGCGCACAGGGGTTACTCCGGTCAGCCCCAGTATTTT. Protein sequence: CSAHRGYSGQPQYF.

A few counts support this clonotype. The rearrangement uses TRBV6-1 and TRBJ2-3, with TRBD2 identical over 7 bases. The CDR3 contains 19 residues. From germline, CDR1 is MNHNS and CDR2 SASEGT. V was pared by 5 bases and J by 3 bases, with 20 bases of the junction left unmatched. Written as DNA, the CDR3 is TGTGCCAGCAGTCCCATGTCTGCGGGAGCTTGGCCATGGACAGATACGCAGTATTTT. Protein: CASSPMSAGAWPWTDTQYF.

This sequence joins TRBV5-1 and TRBJ2-7, with TRBD1 matching over 8 bases. Trimming removed 3 bases from V and 6 bases from J; junction bases left unmatched: 8. This CDR3 has 14 amino acids. CDR1 is SGHRS, CDR2 YFSETQ, per germline. This CDR3 reads CASSWQTGAREQYF. As DNA, the CDR3 is TGCGCCAGCAGCTGGCAGACAGGGGCTCGCGAGCAGTACTTC. Variable domain in full (rest from reference TRBV5-1 and TRBJ2-7): KAGVTQTPRYLIKTRGQQVTLSCSPISGHRSVSWYQQTPGQGLQFLFEYFSETQRNKGNFPGRFSGRQFSNSRSEMNVSTLELGDSALYLCASSWQTGAREQYFGPGTRLTVT.